This T cell receptor beta chain was captured in a study of CD8 T cells in ankylosing spondylitis (dated by TCRdb to about 2017). Describing the broader study: The study profiled T cell receptor beta repertoires in healthy donors and ankylosing spondylitis patients to find disease-linked TCR variants. Peripheral blood was sampled, and synovial fluid was also collected from ankylosing spondylitis patients. In total, the full study cohort was made up of roughly 100 healthy donors and roughly 27 ankylosing spondylitis patients. The paper as a whole reports these results and caveats: The disease-linked clones had a CD8+ phenotype and were found at relatively low frequencies in peripheral blood. Some motif variants were previously reported in synovial fluid and blood of reactive arthritis patients, suggesting common disease-initiation mechanisms. Blood from ankylosing spondylitis patients appeared to be characterized by a TCR beta motif composed of eight highly homologous amino acid variants. Significant enrichment of the disease-linked clones was reported in matched synovial fluid samples from ankylosing spondylitis patients.

For sequencing, an Illumina HiSeq 2500 was employed. Quantitative 5'-RACE with molecular barcodes was the method used to prepare the TCR beta libraries. The paper's processing steps were these. A new computational method based on a probabilistic model of VDJ rearrangement was used to identify disease-linked TCR variants. TCRdb reprocessed the public reads (quality trimming at Q25 with fastp, clone calling with MiXCR) and kept in-frame beta chains. Every entry covers one CDR3 protein and lists the most common genes and DNA from its rows. These V and J calls are TCRdb output, not the study's own analysis. The sample includes about 340,000 distinct CDR3 sequences, with 20% observed a single time. In total, the top ten clones hold around 13% of the sample. The CDR3, cysteine through phenylalanine, is 14 amino acids long. Only CDR3 DNA is held: 42 bases, read in frame from base 1. The junction shows trimming of 2 bases on V and 4 bases on J, plus 9 bases between the germline ends. CDR1 and CDR2, per the germline V gene, are SNHLY and FYNNEI.

As concerns this clonotype: The specificity of this receptor is unknown. Base qualities are missing; no much larger clone stands one base away.

This clonotype was sampled from a male donor with ankylosing spondylitis or in good health (not recorded which). The source material was blood, either unsorted or a sorted T cell fraction (not recorded which). The chain employs TRBV2 and TRBJ2-1, with the D gene uncertain. The CDR3 region: CASSEPGPYNEQFF. Here is the DNA: TGTGCCAGCAGTGAACCGGGTCCATACAATGAGCAGTTCTTC. Beyond the CDR3, the reference TRBV2 and TRBJ2-1 genes provide the residues; the full variable domain reads: EPEVTQTPSHQVTQMGQEVILRCVPISNHLYFYWYRQILGQKVEFLVSFYNNEISEKSEIFDDQFSVERPDGSNFTLKIRSTKLEDSAMYFCASSEPGPYNEQFFGPGTRLTVL.